These 20 T cell receptor beta chains originate from one sample sequenced in a study of blood T cell repertoires in COVID-19 (dated by TCRdb to 2018 to 2021). The library was generated by the immunoSEQ multiplex PCR assay. Imported from immuneACCESS, the table was reduced by TCRdb to in-frame sequences with V and J called. These copies leave out some clones; in studies compared against another copy, an unresolved V gene accounts for under half, and the cause of the remainder is not known. For this sample the table gives approximately 270,000 clones, of which just under 90% were detected only once. Roughly 1.8% of the sample is held by the ten biggest clonotypes. Source material: PBMCs or T cells enriched from blood (not recorded which). The receptor set was obtained from a woman between 55 and 75 years old who had recovered from COVID-19.

The rearrangement joins TRBV5-1 to TRBJ1-3, with TRBD1 matching over 8 bases. The CDR3 contains 14 residues. Trimming at V came to 4 bases and at J to 3 bases, leaving 3 bases not matched to a gene. Germline V gene lookup returns CDR1 SGHRS and CDR2 YFSETQ. CDR3 bases: TGCGCCAGCAGCCCGACAGGGGTTGGAAACACCATATATTTT. Translated, it gives CASSPTGVGNTIYF.

In nucleotides, the CDR3 is TGCGCCAGCAGCTTGGTGGGTGACAACTACAATGAGCAGTTCTTC. It yields the protein CASSLVGDNYNEQFF. The chain is built from TRBV5-1 and TRBJ2-1, with unresolved D. Trimming stripped 0 bases from V and 3 bases from J, with 10 bases between. Germline V gives CDR1 SGHRS, CDR2 YFSETQ. The CDR3 loop spans 15 amino acids.

The V and J genes are TRBV19 and TRBJ1-5, with TRBD1 matching 9 bases. The J segment lost 2 bases and the V segment lost 6 bases, leaving 8 bases of the junction unmatched. The CDR3 covers 16 residues. Germline V lookup: CDR1 LNHDA, CDR2 SQIVND (reference sequence). CDR3 protein: CASRTQGAGGNQPQHF. CDR3 nucleotide sequence: TGTGCCAGTAGGACACAGGGGGCGGGAGGCAATCAGCCCCAGCATTTT.

J is TRBJ2-7 and V is TRBV12-3 or TRBV12-4; D may be TRBD2 (6 bases). The CDR3 totals 11 residues. V shed 3 bases and J shed 6 bases, with 6 bases lying between them. CDR3 DNA: TGTGCCAGCAGTTTCGGGGGCGAGCAGTACTTC. Translation: CASSFGGEQYF.

The chain is built from TRBV27 and TRBJ2-5; D gene uncertain. Per the germline V gene, CDR1 is MNHEY and CDR2 is SMNVEV (reference sequence). V was clipped by 3 bases and J by 5 bases, with 19 bases between them. The CDR3 length is 16 residues. The CDR3: CASSFLGDNPRETQYF. CDR3 sequence (DNA): TGTGCCAGCAGTTTCCTCGGCGACAACCCTCGGGAGACCCAGTACTTC.

This CDR3 reads CASSQRGLAGPSYEQYF. The CDR3 DNA reads as TGTGCCAGCAGCCAACGAGGACTAGCGGGACCATCCTACGAGCAGTACTTC. The V call is TRBV7-2, the J call TRBJ2-7; TRBD2 matches at 12 bases. Germline-derived CDR1 and CDR2 are SGHTA and FQGNSA. V shed 5 bases and J 1 base; nucleotides not matched to a gene: 9. The length of the CDR3 is 17 residues.

The chain carries TRBV12-3 or TRBV12-4 and TRBJ1-5; tentative D call: TRBD1 (5 bases). Trimming took 3 bases from V and 4 from J, leaving 7 bases between them. CDR3 size: 13 residues. In DNA, the CDR3 is TGTGCCAGCAGTTTTGGGGGGAATCAGCCCCAGCATTTT. Amino acid sequence: CASSFGGNQPQHF.

The V gene is TRBV10-3, the J gene TRBJ2-2; D remains unclear. The length of the CDR3 is 14 residues. Trimming cost V 10 bases and J 0 bases, with 12 bases left between them. Germline CDR1 reads ENHRY; CDR2 reads SYGVKD. In nucleotides, the CDR3 is TGTGCCACAGAATGGAGTGCGAACACCGGGGAGCTGTTTTTT. Residues: CATEWSANTGELFF.

The V gene is TRBV5-1, the J gene TRBJ2-1; perhaps TRBD1 as D (6 bases). CDR3 length: 16 amino acids. Germline V gene lookup returns CDR1 SGHRS and CDR2 YFSETQ. With 0 bases removed from V and 4 bases from J, the gap between germline ends came to 14 bases. CDR3 bases: TGCGCCAGCAGCTTGGAAGCGGACAGTCCGTACAATGAGCAGTTCTTC. Its translation: CASSLEADSPYNEQFF.

The V and J genes are TRBV19 and TRBJ1-1, with D perhaps TRBD1 (5 bases). The CDR3 is made up of 14 amino acids. Looked up from germline, CDR1 is LNHDA and CDR2 is SQIVND (reference sequence). The ends were cut back, 7 bases at V and 7 bases at J, with 19 bases in the middle. The CDR3, as DNA: TGTGCCAGTACCCCTTCGACAGTGCCAGGTGAAGCTTTCTTT. Amino acid sequence: CASTPSTVPGEAFF.

V gene TRBV19 combines with J gene TRBJ2-1, with D perhaps TRBD2 (7 bases). V was shortened by 3 bases and J by 6 bases, with 18 bases between the two germline ends. The germline V gene encodes CDR1 LNHDA and CDR2 SQIVND (reference sequence). The CDR3 sequence is 16 residues long. CDR3 DNA sequence: TGTGCCAGTAGTATGCGAAGGGACAAGCGGGGCAATGAGCAGTTCTTC. Protein product: CASSMRRDKRGNEQFF.

This chain links TRBV29-1 with TRBJ2-1; tentative D call: TRBD2 (6 bases). The V end was cut by 6 bases, the J end by 2 bases, with 26 bases between. CDR3 length: 18 residues. Germline V gene data show CDR1 as SQVTM and CDR2 as ANQGSEA. CDR3 DNA sequence: TGCAGCGTGGCGGGATTAGCGGACCCGACCGGGCCCTACAATGAGCAGTTCTTC. Its translation: CSVAGLADPTGPYNEQFF.

The chain is built from TRBV27 and TRBJ2-7; D may be TRBD1 (6 bases). The CDR3 consists of 14 residues. The germline V gene has CDR1 MNHEY and CDR2 SMNVEV (reference sequence). V was clipped by 6 bases and J by 2 bases, with 14 bases between them. CDR3 sequence: CASRPQGPAYEQYF. In nucleotides, the CDR3 is TGTGCCAGCAGACCCCAGGGGCCAGCCTACGAGCAGTACTTC.

The chain links TRBV30 to TRBJ2-5, with D possibly TRBD2 on 6 matching bases. V was shortened by 2 bases and J by 4 bases, with 14 bases between the two germline ends. CDR3 length: 14 residues. Germline CDR1 reads GTSNPN; CDR2 reads SVGIG (reference sequence). CDR3 residues: CAWSLWGERETQYF. The CDR3 DNA follows: TGTGCCTGGAGTCTCTGGGGGGAACGAGAGACCCAGTACTTC.

This chain uses TRBV12-3 or TRBV12-4 with TRBJ2-1, with a tentative D call TRBD2 (6 bases). Trimming shortened V by 4 bases and J by 10 bases, and 11 bases separated the two germline ends. The CDR3 totals 12 residues. The CDR3 reads CASSSGVMEQFF. In DNA, the CDR3 is TGTGCCAGCAGTTCGGGAGTGATGGAGCAGTTCTTC.

The table lists this clone with a few counts. The genes are TRBV6-5 and TRBJ2-7, with a tentative D call TRBD2 (6 bases). The germline CDR1 and CDR2 sequences are MNHEY and SVGAGI. V was cut by 5 bases and J by 0 bases, with 8 bases left in between. The CDR3 loop spans 13 amino acids. The CDR3 sequence: CASSSGYSYEQYF. The CDR3 coding sequence is TGTGCCAGCAGTAGCGGGTACTCCTACGAGCAGTACTTC.

The chain employs TRBV12-5 and TRBJ2-7, with D tentatively TRBD2 (6 bases). Germline CDR1 and CDR2: LGHNT and FRNRAP. V gave up 0 bases and J gave up 7 bases, with 16 bases separating them. The CDR3 length is 15 residues. The CDR3 loop reads CASGLVLVGGGEQYF. DNA of the CDR3: TGTGCTAGTGGTTTGGTACTGGTGGGGGGTGGAGAGCAGTACTTC.

The CDR3: CATKSGASSYNEQFF. Written as DNA, the CDR3 is TGTGCCACAAAGTCAGGGGCGAGCTCCTACAATGAGCAGTTCTTC. This rearrangement joins TRBV24-1 to TRBJ2-1; D may be TRBD1 (6 bases). V dropped 10 bases and J dropped 0 bases, with 15 bases sitting between them. The CDR3 extends over 15 amino acids. CDR1 KGHDR and CDR2 SFDVKD come from the germline V gene.

The CDR3 DNA reads as TGCGCCAGCAAGGGGTCCGGAAACTATGGCTACACCTTC. This translates into CASKGSGNYGYTF. The J gene is TRBJ1-2, the V gene TRBV10-2; tentatively, D is TRBD1 (5 bases). Germline assignment: CDR1 WSHSY and CDR2 SAAADI. This CDR3 comprises 13 residues. V was cut by 7 bases and J by 2 bases, with 11 bases left in between.

The CDR3 DNA is TGCGCCAGCAGCCCGGGACAGGGGGCAATAGGAAACACCATATATTTT. This sequence encodes CASSPGQGAIGNTIYF. The chain recombines TRBV5-1 with TRBJ1-3, with TRBD1 matching over 12 bases. This CDR3 is built from 16 residues. J gave up 4 bases and V 4 bases, and 6 bases lay outside the gene matches. Per germline, CDR1 SGHRS and CDR2 YFSETQ.